Listed below are T cell receptor beta chains from one sample, sequenced in a study of cytomegalovirus exposure and HLA in healthy donors. The method was immunoSEQ multiplex PCR; TCRdb's version includes in-frame clones alone and lacks a portion of them. Among 90,000 to 120,000 clones listed, roughly 79% were seen once. The sequenced material came from PBMCs. All receptors come from a man between 60 and 75 years old in good health and CMV-seropositive. The CDR3 runs from the conserved cysteine through the conserved F or W. D genes are given only for firm matches. Expanded clones are given a class, and other clones once, few, many or no size at all.

cdr3_aa cdr3_nt j_call v_call d_call clone_size
CASSISTSYNEQFF TGTGCCAGCAGCATATCGACTAGTTACAATGAGCAGTTCTTC TRBJ2-1 TRBV9 . .
CASSFAPGVDEQYF TGTGCCAGCAGCTTCGCCCCGGGGGTGGACGAGCAGTACTTC TRBJ2-7 TRBV5-5 . .
CASSLEGARGNQPQHF TGTGCCAGCAGCTTAGAGGGGGCCCGGGGCAATCAGCCCCAGCATTTT TRBJ1-5 TRBV7-8 TRBD1 once
CASSLSRGHEQFF TGTGCCAGCAGTTTATCGCGTGGGCATGAGCAGTTCTTC TRBJ2-1 TRBV27 . .
CASSLALLHF TGTGCCAGCAGCTTGGCCCTCCTCCACTTT TRBJ1-6 TRBV5-8 . few
CASSYFGGGLNEQFF TGTGCCAGCAGTTACTTTGGGGGGGGCTTAAATGAGCAGTTCTTC TRBJ2-1 TRBV6-5 . .
CASSSRGEQYF TGTGCCAGTAGTAGCAGGGGTGAGCAGTACTTC TRBJ2-7 TRBV19 . .
CASSPGPPNYGYTF TGTGCCAGCAGCCCAGGCCCCCCAAACTATGGCTACACCTTC TRBJ1-2 TRBV6-1 . .
CASSQDRIGNTIYF TGTGCCAGCAGCCAGGACAGAATTGGAAACACCATATATTTT TRBJ1-3 TRBV7-9 . .
CASSPRERGGTDTQYF TGTGCCAGCAGCCCTAGGGAGCGGGGGGGCACAGATACGCAGTATTTT TRBJ2-3 TRBV7-8 TRBD2 once
CASTTGGWQETQYF TGTGCCAGTACGACAGGGGGCTGGCAAGAGACCCAGTACTTC TRBJ2-5 TRBV6-6 TRBD1 .
CASSLIRGLSYEQYF TGTGCCAGCAGCTTAATCAGGGGGCTCTCCTACGAGCAGTACTTC TRBJ2-7 TRBV11-2 TRBD1 .
CASTSGGKGHYEQYF TGCGCCAGCACCTCTGGCGGGAAGGGTCACTACGAGCAGTACTTC TRBJ2-7 TRBV5-1 . .
CASGKTSGGAREQFF TGTGCCAGCGGAAAGACTAGCGGGGGGGCGAGGGAGCAGTTCTTC TRBJ2-1 TRBV27 TRBD2 .
CASSVGTGVHGYTF TGTGCCAGCAGCGTAGGAACAGGGGTCCATGGCTACACCTTC TRBJ1-2 TRBV9 TRBD1 .
CASSRAGGQGVPDTQYF TGTGCCAGCAGCCGTGCGGGAGGACAGGGGGTCCCAGATACGCAGTATTTT TRBJ2-3 TRBV4-2 TRBD1 .
CATSREPGQGYEQYF TGTGCCACCAGCCGCGAGCCGGGACAGGGCTACGAGCAGTACTTC TRBJ2-7 TRBV15 TRBD1 .
CATSRDAGTSTDTQYF TGTGCCACCAGCAGAGATGCGGGGACTAGCACAGATACGCAGTATTTT TRBJ2-3 TRBV15 . .
CAWRRTVSGNTIYF TGTGCCTGGAGGAGGACAGTCTCTGGAAACACCATATATTTT TRBJ1-3 TRBV30 . .
CSARGFDEQFF TGCAGTGCTAGGGGCTTTGATGAGCAGTTCTTC TRBJ2-1 TRBV20-1 . once
CASSSWGSMNTEAFF TGTGCCAGCAGCTCCTGGGGCAGTATGAACACTGAAGCTTTCTTT TRBJ1-1 TRBV5-6 . .
CASSGGLGGSYEQYF TGTGCCAGCAGTGGAGGGCTGGGGGGGTCCTACGAGCAGTACTTC TRBJ2-7 TRBV6-1 TRBD2 .
CSVLGDYNEKLFF TGCAGCGTCCTCGGGGATTACAATGAAAAACTGTTTTTT TRBJ1-4 TRBV29-1 . .
CAWRPGWSGELFF TGTGCCTGGAGGCCAGGGTGGTCCGGGGAGCTGTTTTTT TRBJ2-2 TRBV30 . .
CASSFRGGSYNEQFF TGTGCCAGCAGCTTCCGGGGGGGGTCCTACAATGAGCAGTTCTTC TRBJ2-1 TRBV5-4 TRBD2 .
CASRSEWNQPQHF TGTGCCAGCAGGTCGGAGTGGAATCAGCCCCAGCATTTT TRBJ1-5 TRBV2 . once
CASSLGERTNTEAFF TGTGCCAGCAGCTTGGGGGAGCGGACGAACACTGAAGCTTTCTTT TRBJ1-1 TRBV5-6 . .
CASSNSGHYSGANVLTF TGTGCCAGCAGCAATTCGGGACACTACTCTGGGGCCAACGTCCTGACTTTC TRBJ2-6 TRBV21-1 . few
CASSPRDSGAYEQYF TGTGCCAGCAGCCCCCGTGATAGCGGGGCCTACGAGCAGTACTTC TRBJ2-7 TRBV11-2 TRBD2 .
CAISGQQTYEQYF TGTGCCATCAGTGGACAGCAAACCTACGAGCAGTACTTC TRBJ2-7 TRBV10-3 . .
CASSPRGDPNYGYTF TGTGCCAGCTCACCACGGGGCGACCCAAACTATGGCTACACCTTC TRBJ1-2 TRBV18 . .
CASSYGAGGGTDTRYF TGTGCCAGCAGTTATGGGGCAGGGGGAGGTACAGATACGCGGTATTTT TRBJ2-3 TRBV6-6 . .
CASSIRGTGNNEQFF TGTGCCAGTAGTATAAGAGGGACAGGGAACAATGAGCAGTTCTTC TRBJ2-1 TRBV19 TRBD1 .
CASADSPTGTASGGYTF TGTGCCAGTGCAGACAGCCCGACCGGGACAGCGTCGGGCGGCTACACCTTC TRBJ1-2 TRBV25-1 TRBD1 .
CASSSAGPGFF TGTGCCAGCAGCTCAGCGGGGCCTGGGTTCTTC TRBJ2-1 TRBV7-9 TRBD2 .
CASSPQGHEQYF TGTGCCAGCAGCCCTCAGGGCCACGAGCAGTACTTC TRBJ2-7 TRBV7-6 . .
CASSPLGVRTDTQYF TGTGCCAGCAGTCCGTTAGGGGTTAGAACAGATACGCAGTATTTT TRBJ2-3 TRBV6-5 . .
CASSVAPDNEQFF TGTGCCAGCAGCGTAGCCCCGGACAATGAGCAGTTCTTC TRBJ2-1 TRBV9 . .
CASSRDFRETQYF TGTGCCAGCAGCCGGGACTTTCGAGAGACCCAGTACTTC TRBJ2-5 TRBV7-7 . .
CASSLETGYGYTF TGTGCCAGCAGCTTGGAGACAGGCTATGGCTACACCTTC TRBJ1-2 TRBV5-4 . .
CASSVQGVDYGYTF TGTGCCAGTAGTGTCCAGGGGGTGGACTATGGCTACACCTTC TRBJ1-2 TRBV19 TRBD1 .
CAWGSGGVLYEQYF TGTGCCTGGGGAAGCGGGGGGGTACTATACGAGCAGTACTTC TRBJ2-7 TRBV30 TRBD2 .
CAISAGQENSYEQYF TGTGCCATCAGCGCCGGACAGGAAAACTCCTACGAGCAGTACTTC TRBJ2-7 TRBV10-3 TRBD1 .